This entry is about one T cell receptor (beta chain). Its antigen is not known. The method was immunoSEQ multiplex PCR; TCRdb's version includes in-frame clones alone and lacks a portion of them. The sample gives tens of thousands of clones, around 80% of which show up once; about 1.7% is in the top ten. V lost 5 bases and J lost 2, with 10 bases in between. The germline V gene encodes CDR1 MDHEN and CDR2 SYDVKM. This CDR3 is 14 amino acids long. The entry originates in a study of OX40 agonist ivuxolimab in advanced cancers. Study outcomes and limitations: Normalized expansion of T-cell clones was also low for some nonresponders.

Sequenced here: CD4+ or CD8+ T cells sorted from blood, sampled in a trial of the OX40 agonist ivuxolimab. This clonotype originated in an adult with an advanced solid tumor such as melanoma, head and neck, liver or kidney cancer. The V gene is TRBV28, the J gene TRBJ1-3; D ambiguous. Here the CDR3 reads CASSIIRTGNTIYF. For the CDR3, the DNA is TGTGCCAGCAGTATAATTCGGACTGGAAACACCATATATTTT.